Shown below are 18 T cell receptor beta chains from a single sample sequenced in a study of blood T cells in healthy people across ages (dated by TCRdb to the mid-2010s). Library preparation employed 5' RACE. The sequencer was an Illumina HiSeq 2500. A second PCR of roughly 7 to 11 cycles was run with a J-beta primer mix and a sample-barcoded 5' primer. TCRdb itself trimmed the public reads at Q25 with fastp, ran MiXCR and retained productive beta chains. For every CDR3 protein sequence, its rows merge into one entry that carries the most common genes and DNA. This sample is represented by about 780,000 distinct CDR3 sequences; roughly 46% of them were singletons. Approximately 18% of the sample lies in the top ten. The sequenced sample consisted of blood. These receptors all come from an elderly man in good health.

The chain is built from TRBV18 and TRBJ2-5; 8 positions agree with TRBD2. The CDR3 sequence is 18 residues long. Per the germline V gene, CDR1 is KGHSH and CDR2 is LQKENI. The V gene end was trimmed by 0 bases and the J gene end by 2 bases; junction bases not matched to a gene: 11. CDR3 in DNA: TGTGCCAGCTCACCACCGGTCCCCCGGGAGGGCCCTCAAGAGACCCAGTACTTC. Translated, it gives CASSPPVPREGPQETQYF.

The table lists this clonotype with a few counts. The rearrangement uses TRBV6-5 and TRBJ2-3, with D unresolved. Germline V CDR1 and CDR2: MNHEY, SVGAGI. This CDR3 region has 15 residues. The V and J ends lost 2 bases and 2 bases respectively, with 11 bases between them. This CDR3 is CASSYGRVTTDTQYF. DNA for the CDR3: TGTGCCAGCAGTTACGGACGGGTGACCACAGATACGCAGTATTTT.

The chain's CDR3 is CATSVERGRRNEQFF. Written as DNA, the CDR3 is TGTGCCACCAGCGTAGAGCGGGGTCGGCGCAATGAGCAGTTCTTC. This sequence joins TRBV15 and TRBJ2-1; 7 nucleotides align to TRBD2. Looked up from germline, CDR1 is LNHNV and CDR2 is YYDKDF (reference sequence). The CDR3 consists of 15 residues. V lost 5 bases, J lost 6 bases, and 10 bases stayed unmatched.

A single count supports this clonotype. The rearrangement joins TRBV20-1 to TRBJ2-7; perhaps TRBD2 as D (7 bases). The CDR3 length is 12 residues. Germline lookup yields CDR1 DFQATT and CDR2 SNEGSKA (reference sequence). The CDR3 DNA follows: TGCAGCGCCGGGCGGGGGCCGGAAGAGCAGTACTTC. Translating it yields CSAGRGPEEQYF.

This clonotype was counted between two and nine times. The V gene is TRBV7-2, the J gene TRBJ1-2; D is perhaps TRBD1 (6 bases). The CDR3 has 16 amino acids. V lost 4 bases to trimming and J lost 4 bases, with 19 bases between them. Germline CDR1 SGHTA, CDR2 FQGNSA. This CDR3 reads CASSSENRARGYGYTF. In DNA, the CDR3 is TGTGCCAGCAGCTCCGAGAACAGGGCCAGGGGCTATGGCTACACCTTC.

The J gene is TRBJ2-3, the V gene TRBV7-9; 7 positions match TRBD2. The CDR3 contains 15 residues. Germline V lookup: CDR1 SEHNR, CDR2 FQNEAQ (reference sequence). V dropped 7 bases and J dropped 4; count of bases not matched to a gene: 11. This CDR3 is CASTEIMGGADTQYF. CDR3 nucleotide sequence: TGTGCCAGCACCGAAATCATGGGGGGGGCAGATACGCAGTATTTT.

V and J are TRBV20-1 and TRBJ2-1; TRBD2 agrees at 11 bases. The end of the DNA is better explained by TRBJ2-7, so the J call may be wrong. This CDR3 comprises 16 residues. Looked up from germline, CDR1 is DFQATT and CDR2 is SNEGSKA (reference sequence). In DNA form, the CDR3 reads TGCAGTGCTGAGACGGCTGGACTAGCGGGTAACAATGAGCAGTACTTC. Residues: CSAETAGLAGNNEQYF.

V usage is TRBV3-1 and J usage is TRBJ1-1; D remains unclear. V gave up 2 bases and J gave up 0 bases, with 7 bases separating them. This CDR3 region has 14 residues. Germline V lookup: CDR1 LGHDT, CDR2 YNNKEL (reference sequence). The chain's CDR3 is CASSQRSVNTEAFF. DNA for the CDR3: TGTGCCAGCAGCCAACGGTCGGTGAACACTGAAGCTTTCTTT.

This clonotype showed up just a few times. The chain joins TRBV29-1 to TRBJ2-5; 8 positions agree with TRBD2. With V trimmed by 8 bases and J by 11 bases, 16 bases remained unmatched. The germline CDR1 and CDR2 sequences are SQVTM and ANQGSEA. There are 13 residues in the CDR3. The CDR3 spells CSQTGSGANEQYF. DNA for the CDR3: TGCAGCCAAACGGGTAGCGGGGCTAATGAGCAGTACTTC.

The CDR3 sequence is CASSYSTYSNYGYTF. The CDR3 DNA follows: TGTGCCAGCAGTTATTCGACATACTCAAACTATGGCTACACCTTC. V is TRBV6-2 or TRBV6-3 and J is TRBJ1-2, with unresolved D. The germline V gene has CDR1 MNHEY and CDR2 SVGEGT. Deletions cut 3 bases from V and 2 bases from J, with 13 bases between. CDR3 length equals 15 residues.

This clonotype was observed a handful of times. The genes are TRBV7-2 and TRBJ2-7; 8 positions agree with TRBD1. This CDR3 region has 14 residues. Germline V gene data show CDR1 as SGHTA and CDR2 as FQGNSA. V dropped 1 base and J dropped 7; count of bases not matched to a gene: 6. CDR3 region: CASSLGQGRREQYF. The CDR3 nucleotides are TGTGCCAGCAGCTTAGGACAGGGGCGTCGGGAGCAGTACTTC.

The V call is TRBV4-1, the J call TRBJ2-7, with TRBD1 matching 7 bases. Germline trimming cut 8 bases from V and 7 bases from J; bases unmatched to any gene: 11. The length of the CDR3 is 13 residues. In germline, CDR1 is MGHRA, CDR2 YSYEKL. CDR3 region: CASSGQYGTEQYF. For the CDR3, the DNA is TGCGCCAGCTCGGGACAGTACGGGACAGAGCAGTACTTC.

V usage is TRBV20-1 and J usage is TRBJ2-1; D is ambiguous. Germline loops: CDR1 DFQATT, CDR2 SNEGSKA (reference sequence). The CDR3 spans 12 residues. V dropped 2 bases and J dropped 7 bases, with 9 bases sitting between them. The CDR3 region has the DNA TGCAGTGCTAGACTTTTTGCGAATGAGCAGTTCTTC. Protein: CSARLFANEQFF.

About this clonotype itself: The junction and the germline gene differ at one end; a read error may be behind it. The chain uses TRBV24-1 and TRBJ2-3; TRBD1 matches 8 bases. The CDR3 is made up of 15 amino acids. Germline CDR1 reads KGHDR; CDR2 reads SFDVKD. This CDR3 reads CTTSDRGQGSDTQYF. The DNA for the CDR3 is TGTACCACCAGTGACCGTGGACAGGGTTCAGATACGCAGTATTTT.

This clonotype was detected a few times. The chain couples TRBV4-2 to TRBJ2-7, with 8 bases that match TRBD2. Germline trimming cut 0 bases from V and 0 bases from J; bases unmatched to any gene: 1. Per the germline V gene, CDR1 is LGHNA and CDR2 is YNFKEQ. CDR3 length equals 15 residues. The CDR3 nucleotides read TGTGCCAGCAGCCAAGAACGGGAGGGCTCCTACGAGCAGTACTTC. It is translated as CASSQEREGSYEQYF.

The rearrangement links TRBV15 to TRBJ2-1; D gene uncertain. The DNA end favors TRBJ2-7, so the J call may be wrong. The CDR3 runs to 11 residues. Germline V gene data show CDR1 as LNHNV and CDR2 as YYDKDF (reference sequence). CDR3 coding DNA: TGTGCCACCGGGTCTTACAATGAGCAGTACTTC. This encodes CATGSYNEQYF.

The V call is TRBV4-1, the J call TRBJ2-1; the match to TRBD2 covers 9 bases. The closer fit of TRBJ2-7 to the DNA end suggests the J call may be wrong. The CDR3 extends over 19 amino acids. Germline CDR1 reads MGHRA; CDR2 reads YSYEKL. The CDR3 DNA follows: TGCGCCAGCAGCCAAGATCGCAGCGGGGGGTTGTCCTCCTACAATGAGCAGTACTTC. Amino acid sequence: CASSQDRSGGLSSYNEQYF.

In its sample, this clonotype was seen a few times. The chain joins TRBV7-9 to TRBJ2-1; the match to TRBD2 covers 9 bases. Germline CDR1 SEHNR, CDR2 FQNEAQ (reference sequence). There are 16 residues in the CDR3. The J segment lost 4 bases and the V segment lost 5 bases, leaving 9 bases of the junction unmatched. The CDR3 spells CASSPLGAGGYNEQFF. The CDR3 bases are TGTGCCAGCAGCCCATTAGGGGCGGGAGGGTACAATGAGCAGTTCTTC.